This T cell receptor (beta chain) stems from a study of blood T cell repertoires in COVID-19. Study summary: COVID-19 samples from acute and convalescent phases originated in the United States, Italy and Spain. The analysed material was cDNA or gDNA that came from T cells, B-cell-depleted T cells, or PBMCs.

There are 13 residues in the CDR3. The germline V gene has CDR1 SGHTA and CDR2 FQGNSA. After removal of 4 bases from V and 12 bases from J, the junction contained 7 bases not matched to a gene. This clone was seen repeatedly, ten times or more. Authors' processing steps: Estimation of nucleated cell counts was performed using reference gene primer amplification. Profiled with immunoSEQ multiplex PCR; TCRdb holds only in-frame clones, not every one. That table supplies the V and J calls and clone size; D and trimming were determined from the DNA. Of some 350,000 clones listed, approximately 86% are singletons.

The chain joins TRBV7-2 to TRBJ2-1; TRBD1 agrees at 9 bases. The material sequenced was peripheral blood. This TCR came from a human donor in a cohort sampled during active COVID-19. The DNA of the CDR3 is TGTGCCAGCAGCTCAGGGACAGGGATCGGGCAGTTCTTC. As protein: CASSSGTGIGQFF.